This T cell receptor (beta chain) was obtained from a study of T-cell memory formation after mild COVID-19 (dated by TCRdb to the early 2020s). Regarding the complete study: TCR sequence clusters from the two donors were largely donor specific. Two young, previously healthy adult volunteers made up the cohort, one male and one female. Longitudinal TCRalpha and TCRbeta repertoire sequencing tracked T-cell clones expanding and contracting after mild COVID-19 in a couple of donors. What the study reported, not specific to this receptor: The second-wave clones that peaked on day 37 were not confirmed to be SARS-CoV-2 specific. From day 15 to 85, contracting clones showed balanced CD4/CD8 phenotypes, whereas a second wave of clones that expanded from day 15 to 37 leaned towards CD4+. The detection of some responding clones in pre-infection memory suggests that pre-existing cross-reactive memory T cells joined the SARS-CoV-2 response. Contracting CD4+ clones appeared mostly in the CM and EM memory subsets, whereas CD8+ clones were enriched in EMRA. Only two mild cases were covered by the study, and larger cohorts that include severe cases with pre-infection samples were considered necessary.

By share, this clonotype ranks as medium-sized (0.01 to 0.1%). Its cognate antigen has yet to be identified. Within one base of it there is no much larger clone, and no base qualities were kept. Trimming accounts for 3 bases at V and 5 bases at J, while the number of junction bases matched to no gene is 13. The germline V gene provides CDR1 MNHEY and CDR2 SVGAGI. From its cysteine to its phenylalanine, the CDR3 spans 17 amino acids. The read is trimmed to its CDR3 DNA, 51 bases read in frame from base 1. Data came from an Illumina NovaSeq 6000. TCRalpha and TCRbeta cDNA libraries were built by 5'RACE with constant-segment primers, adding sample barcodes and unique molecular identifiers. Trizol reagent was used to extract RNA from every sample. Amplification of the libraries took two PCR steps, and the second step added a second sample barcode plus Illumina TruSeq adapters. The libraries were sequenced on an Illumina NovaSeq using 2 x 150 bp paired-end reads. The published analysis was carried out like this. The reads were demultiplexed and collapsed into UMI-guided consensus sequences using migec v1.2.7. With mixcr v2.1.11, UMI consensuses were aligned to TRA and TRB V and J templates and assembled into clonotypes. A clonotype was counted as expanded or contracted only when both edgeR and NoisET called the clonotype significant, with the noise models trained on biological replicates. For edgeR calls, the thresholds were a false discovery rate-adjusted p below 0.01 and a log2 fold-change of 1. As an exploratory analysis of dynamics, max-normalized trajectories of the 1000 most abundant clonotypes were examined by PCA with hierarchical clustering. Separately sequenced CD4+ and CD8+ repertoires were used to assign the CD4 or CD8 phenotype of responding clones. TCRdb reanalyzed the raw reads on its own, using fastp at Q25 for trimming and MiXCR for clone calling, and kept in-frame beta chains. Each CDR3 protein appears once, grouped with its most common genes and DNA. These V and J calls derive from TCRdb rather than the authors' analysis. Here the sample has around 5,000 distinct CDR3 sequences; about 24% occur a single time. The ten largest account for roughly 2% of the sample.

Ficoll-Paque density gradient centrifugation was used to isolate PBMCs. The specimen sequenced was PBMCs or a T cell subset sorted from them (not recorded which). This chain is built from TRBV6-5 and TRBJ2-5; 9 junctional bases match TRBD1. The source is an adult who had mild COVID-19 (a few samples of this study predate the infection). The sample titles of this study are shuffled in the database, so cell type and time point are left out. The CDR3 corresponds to CASSYVMGQGVSETQYF. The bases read TGTGCCAGCAGTTATGTAATGGGACAGGGTGTTAGTGAGACCCAGTACTTC.